This T cell receptor beta chain stems from a study of T cells expressing NK-cell markers. TCRdb reanalyzed the 5' RACE reads and collapses them to one entry per CDR3 protein, without DNA. Its clone listing holds about 460,000 distinct CDR3 sequences. Germline lookup yields CDR1 DFQATT and CDR2 SNEGSKA (reference sequence). This CDR3 is built from 14 residues. Points from the study as a whole: Each of about 6 donors carried dominant NKG2C+ clonotypes accounting for about 1.0-7.0% of CD8+ T cells.

On this clonotype itself: The antigen remains unidentified.

The TCR originated in a woman in her forties or fifties in good health. Sample: blood T cells: a sorted CD56 or NKG2C T cell subset, CD4+ or CD8+ T cells, or bulk PBMC T cells (not recorded which). The V gene is TRBV20-1, the J gene TRBJ2-4; TCRdb names TRBD1, which stays unverified in the absence of DNA. CDR3: CSAEDGGLKNIQYF.